The entry that follows covers one TCR beta chain sequence. The antigen remains unidentified. Sequencing was performed with immunoSEQ multiplex PCR; in TCRdb, only in-frame clones are kept and a portion is missing. Among 150,000 to 200,000 clones listed, 85% to 95% were seen once. This entry is derived from a study of T cell responses to AZD1222 COVID-19 vaccine. Study-wide background: Whether given at about 4 or about 12 weeks, second doses were pooled. Regarding the study as a whole: Vaccine-associated CD4 TCRs spanned spike, dominant at 160-218 and 743-854. Reportedly, nearly half the spike-specific TCRs target unmutated variant regions. Donors were mostly white British, more females; clonal diversity possibly underestimated.

This CDR3 is 15 amino acids long. Germline V gene data show CDR1 as KGHSY and CDR2 as FQNENV. V was pared by 0 bases and J by 5 bases, with 10 bases between. Here the sequenced sample was peripheral blood, taken on day 0 of AZD1222 vaccination. The source of this sequence is an adult in good health. This sequence joins TRBV16 and TRBJ1-4; D perhaps matches TRBD1 (5 bases). The CDR3 here is CASSQSEQANEKLFF. As DNA, the CDR3 is TGTGCCAGCAGCCAATCTGAACAGGCGAATGAAAAACTGTTTTTT.